These 16 T cell receptor beta chains came from one sample sequenced in a study of blood T cell repertoires in COVID-19. Profiling relied on immunoSEQ multiplex PCR, and the TCRdb table lists in-frame clones only, not all of them. Seen here are around 200,000 clones, 80% to 85% observed once, and the top ten hold roughly 3%. Sequencing used peripheral blood. All receptors come from a human donor with acute or convalescent COVID-19. The donor label of this sample is uncertain.

This clone was counted between two and nine times. This chain links TRBV2 with TRBJ2-7, with 11 bases fitting TRBD1. This CDR3 region has 17 residues. J gave up 3 bases and V 3 bases, and 10 bases lay outside the gene matches. The V gene's germline CDR1 is SNHLY and CDR2 FYNNEI. CDR3 protein: CASSEGQGGSFGYEQYF. The CDR3 DNA sequence: TGTGCCAGCAGTGAGGGACAGGGGGGATCCTTCGGCTACGAGCAGTACTTC.

This chain links TRBV11-2 with TRBJ2-5, with D possibly being TRBD1 (5 bases). Germline V gene data show CDR1 as SGHAT and CDR2 as FQNNGV. This CDR3 has 14 amino acids. Trimming cost V 5 bases and J 4 bases, with 14 bases left between them. CDR3 nucleotide sequence: TGTGCCAGCAGCATAGGACGTAGGGGAGAGACCCAGTACTTC. Protein product: CASSIGRRGETQYF.

This clone is medium-sized (0.01 to 0.1%) by share. Here the CDR3 DNA reads TGTGCCAGCAGCCAGGACAGGGGGGGAAGTTTGTTCTTC. Translated, it gives CASSQDRGGSLFF. The chain couples TRBV7-2 to TRBJ2-1; 10 bases align to TRBD1. The CDR3 is 13 amino acids. V lost 5 bases and J lost 15; bases outside the gene matches: 10. Germline lookup yields CDR1 SGHTA and CDR2 FQGNSA.

The table lists this clone with a few counts. The V and J genes are TRBV5-1 and TRBJ1-4; the D gene is possibly TRBD1 (6 bases). The CDR3 sequence is 15 residues long. CDR1 and CDR2 (germline): SGHRS, YFSETQ. V was trimmed by 2 bases and J by 6 bases, leaving 14 bases between them. The CDR3 loop is CASSFEGDGHEKLFF. The CDR3 DNA follows: TGCGCCAGCAGCTTCGAGGGGGACGGACATGAAAAACTGTTTTTT.

The chain recombines TRBV14 with TRBJ1-3, with D uncertain. Germline V lookup: CDR1 SGHDN, CDR2 FVKESK. Trimming removed 0 bases from V and 6 bases from J, with 12 bases in between. CDR3 length: 15 residues. The CDR3: CASSQERGNENTIYF. CDR3 bases: TGTGCCAGCAGCCAAGAAAGAGGAAACGAAAACACCATATATTTT.

The chain combines TRBV2 with TRBJ2-1; D perhaps matches TRBD2 (6 bases). Trimming took 8 bases from V and 0 from J, leaving 14 bases between them. The CDR3 extends over 15 amino acids. Germline V CDR1 and CDR2: SNHLY, FYNNEI. CDR3 sequence reads: CASGYRGNSYNEQFF. CDR3 sequence (DNA): TGTGCCAGCGGGTACCGCGGGAACTCCTACAATGAGCAGTTCTTC.

The V and J genes are TRBV18 and TRBJ2-7, with 9 bases fitting TRBD2. The CDR3 is 15 amino acids. Germline CDR1 reads KGHSH; CDR2 reads LQKENI. V trimming: 1 base; J trimming: 5 bases; junction bases outside the gene matches: 6. The DNA for the CDR3 is TGTGCCAGCTCACCACGGCGGGGGGGCCTCCACGAGCAGTACTTC. It is translated as CASSPRRGGLHEQYF.

This clone was detected a few times. The rearrangement links TRBV19 to TRBJ2-1; D gene unclear. The CDR3 runs to 15 residues. Germline CDR1 and CDR2: LNHDA and SQIVND (reference sequence). The V end was cut by 1 base, the J end by 0 bases, with 7 bases between. CDR3: CASSIGRGSYNEQFF. As DNA, the CDR3 is TGTGCCAGTAGTATAGGCCGCGGCTCCTACAATGAGCAGTTCTTC.

The rearrangement joins TRBV28 to TRBJ2-5; 9 nucleotides line up with TRBD1. The germline gives CDR1 MDHEN, CDR2 SYDVKM. The CDR3 runs to 16 residues. V was clipped by 5 bases and J by 3 bases; unmatched bases: 10. This CDR3 is CASSPLRTGVKETQYF. The DNA for the CDR3 is TGTGCCAGCAGTCCCCTACGGACAGGGGTAAAAGAGACCCAGTACTTC. Drawing the rest from reference TRBV28 and TRBJ2-5, the complete variable domain is DVKVTQSSRYLVKRTGEKVFLECVQDMDHENMFWYRQDPGLGLRLIYFSYDVKMKEKGDIPEGYSVSREKKERFSLILESASTNQTSMYLCASSPLRTGVKETQYFGPGTRLLVL.

This rearrangement joins TRBV12-1 to TRBJ2-1; TRBD1 was called by the table and not checked on the DNA. TRBV12-1 is tagged as a pseudogene. This CDR3 has 12 residues. CDR3 protein: CASSADRNEQFF. The CDR3 region has the DNA TGTGCCAGCAGCGCCGACAGGAATGAGCAGTTCTTC.

This sequence joins TRBV9 and TRBJ2-4; 10 nucleotides match TRBD1. The CDR3 is made up of 19 amino acids. Per germline, CDR1 SGDLS and CDR2 YYNGEE. The V and J ends lost 0 bases and 0 bases, in that order; junction bases with no gene match: 9. As DNA, the CDR3 is TGTGCCAGCAGCGTAGCGGACAGGGGGGCCGAAGGAGCCAAAAACATTCAGTACTTC. Amino acids: CASSVADRGAEGAKNIQYF.

V and J are TRBV5-8 and TRBJ2-2; D remains unclear. Germline CDR1 SGHTS, CDR2 YDEGEE. CDR3 length: 15 residues. Trimming cost V 2 bases and J 4 bases, with 12 bases left between them. The CDR3 DNA sequence: TGTGCCAGCAGCTTATCTAGAGGTGGCACCGGGGAGCTGTTTTTT. Its protein is CASSLSRGGTGELFF.

This chain links TRBV4-1 with TRBJ2-2, with 7 bases that match TRBD2. The CDR3 is 14 residues long. J gave up 6 bases and V 1 base, and 2 bases lay outside the gene matches. CDR1 is MGHRA, CDR2 YSYEKL, per germline. This chain's CDR3 is CASSQATSPGELFF. In nucleotides, the CDR3 is TGCGCCAGCAGCCAAGCGACTAGCCCCGGGGAGCTGTTTTTT.

CDR3 bases: TGTGCCAGCAGCTGGGGGGGCACAGATACGCAGTATTTT. Translated: CASSWGGTDTQYF. The V call is TRBV7-3, the J call TRBJ2-3; D is perhaps TRBD2 (6 bases). Germline assignment: CDR1 SGHTA and CDR2 FQGTGA. The CDR3 is 13 amino acids. The germline V and J ends were trimmed by 4 bases and 1 base, with 6 bases remaining between them. Supplemented by reference TRBV7-3 and TRBJ2-3, the full variable domain reads GAGVSQTPSNKVTEKGKYVELRCDPISGHTALYWYRQSLGQGPEFLIYFQGTGAADDSGLPNDRFFAVRPEGSVSTLKIQRTERGDSAVYLCASSWGGTDTQYFGPGTRLTVL.

This clone turned up a few times. The V call is TRBV5-1, the J call TRBJ2-7; TRBD2 aligns across 14 bases. The CDR3 is 15 amino acids. CDR1 is SGHRS and CDR2 is YFSETQ in the germline V gene. The trim removed 3 bases at V and 6 bases at J, leaving 5 bases unmatched. The CDR3 region has the DNA TGCGCCAGCAGCTCGGGACTAGCGGGAGCTGGCGAGCAGTACTTC. It yields the protein CASSSGLAGAGEQYF. Full variable domain (rest looked up from reference TRBV5-1 and TRBJ2-7): KAGVTQTPRYLIKTRGQQVTLSCSPISGHRSVSWYQQTPGQGLQFLFEYFSETQRNKGNFPGRFSGRQFSNSRSEMNVSTLELGDSALYLCASSSGLAGAGEQYFGPGTRLTVT.

V gene TRBV5-6 combines with J gene TRBJ1-6; the D gene is possibly TRBD1 (5 bases). Per the germline V gene, CDR1 is SGHDT and CDR2 is YYEEEE. V was pared by 5 bases and J by 10 bases, with 13 bases between. There are 13 residues in the CDR3. This CDR3 is CASRTQGASPLHF. CDR3 coding DNA: TGTGCCAGCAGGACCCAAGGGGCCTCACCCCTCCACTTT.